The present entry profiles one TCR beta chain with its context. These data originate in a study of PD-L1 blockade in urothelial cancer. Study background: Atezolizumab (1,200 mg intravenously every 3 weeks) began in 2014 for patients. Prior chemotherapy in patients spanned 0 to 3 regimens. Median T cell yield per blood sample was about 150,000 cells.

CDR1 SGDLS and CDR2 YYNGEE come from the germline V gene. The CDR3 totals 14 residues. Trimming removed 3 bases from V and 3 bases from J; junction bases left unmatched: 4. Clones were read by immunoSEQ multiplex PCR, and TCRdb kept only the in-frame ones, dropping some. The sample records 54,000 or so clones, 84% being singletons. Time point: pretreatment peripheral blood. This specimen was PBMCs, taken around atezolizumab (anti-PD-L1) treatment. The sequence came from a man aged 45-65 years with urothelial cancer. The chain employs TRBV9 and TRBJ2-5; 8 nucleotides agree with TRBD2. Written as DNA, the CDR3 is TGTGCCAGCAGCGCCCCGGGGGGGGAAGAGACCCAGTACTTC. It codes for CASSAPGGEETQYF.